A single sample is the source of the 7 T cell receptor beta chains below, sequenced in a study of blood T cell repertoires in COVID-19. The data were produced by immunoSEQ multiplex PCR, yet TCRdb's version contains in-frame clones alone and is incomplete. The sample consists of fewer than 250,000 clones, approximately 90% of them appearing once. Sequenced input: PBMCs or T cells enriched from blood (not recorded which). The receptors here all came from a woman between 40 and 50 years old in a cohort exposed to, infected with or recovered from COVID-19 (not recorded which).

The chain carries TRBV9 and TRBJ2-7; a possible D gene is TRBD1 (8 bases). CDR1 is SGDLS, CDR2 YYNGEE, per germline. The CDR3 is 15 amino acids. Trimming shortened V by 4 bases and J by 2 bases, and 16 bases separated the two germline ends. The CDR3 reads CASSLRTGRAYEQYF. CDR3 sequence (DNA): TGTGCCAGCAGCCTCAGGACAGGGAGGGCCTACGAGCAGTACTTC.

CDR3 coding DNA: TGTGCCAGCAGTTCCGAAGCAGGGGATCCTAATTCACCCCTCCACTTT. Translation gives CASSSEAGDPNSPLHF. The chain recombines TRBV27 with TRBJ1-6; D may be TRBD1 (6 bases). The V gene's germline CDR1 is MNHEY and CDR2 SMNVEV (reference sequence). V lost 4 bases and J lost 6, with 16 bases in between. The CDR3 has 16 amino acids.

The CDR3 is CASSLATGATYNEQFF. The CDR3 DNA sequence: TGTGCCAGCAGCCTAGCGACAGGGGCTACCTACAATGAGCAGTTCTTC. The V call is TRBV14, the J call TRBJ2-1, with 8 nucleotides matching TRBD1. With 4 bases clipped from V and 2 bases from J, the junction kept 7 bases outside the gene matches. The CDR3 is 16 amino acids. CDR1 and CDR2 from the germline V gene are SGHDN and FVKESK.

The V and J genes are TRBV6-6 and TRBJ2-1; D not certain. This CDR3 is 15 amino acids long. The V and J ends lost 6 bases and 9 bases respectively, with 21 bases between them. The germline V gene has CDR1 MNHNY and CDR2 SVGAGI (reference sequence). The CDR3 DNA follows: TGTGCCAGCAGAGAGTCGAGCCAGCAGAGAGGTGAGCAGTTCTTC. Translating gives CASRESSQQRGEQFF.

The chain employs TRBV5-1 and TRBJ1-1; TRBD1 matches at 11 bases. The CDR3 spans 14 residues. Germline assignment: CDR1 SGHRS and CDR2 YFSETQ. Trimming at V came to 2 bases and at J to 4 bases, leaving 1 base not matched to a gene. The CDR3 nucleotides read TGCGCCAGCAGCTTCGGGACAGGGGGCACTGAAGCTTTCTTT. Its protein is CASSFGTGGTEAFF.

J is TRBJ2-7 and V is TRBV19; 8 bases fit TRBD2. The CDR3 consists of 13 residues. V was clipped by 8 bases and J by 3 bases; unmatched bases: 6. Germline lookup yields CDR1 LNHDA and CDR2 SQIVND (reference sequence). CDR3 nucleotides: TGTGCCAGTTCCGGGGGGGCCGGCTACGAGCAGTACTTC. Translating it yields CASSGGAGYEQYF.

CDR3 region: CASLEVLQSGANVLTF. The CDR3 DNA reads TGTGCCAGCTTAGAGGTTCTTCAATCTGGGGCCAACGTCCTGACTTTC. V is TRBV2 and J is TRBJ2-6; D not resolved. CDR1 is SNHLY and CDR2 is FYNNEI in the germline V gene. Trimming stripped 8 bases from V and 1 base from J, with 15 bases between. The CDR3 covers 16 residues.